This TCR beta chain comes out of a study of identical twins. The trim removed 4 bases at V and 2 bases at J, leaving 4 bases unmatched. The length of the CDR3 is 15 residues. CDR1 MNHNS and CDR2 SASEGT come from the germline V gene. From the 5' RACE reads, TCRdb called clonotypes with MiXCR, one entry per CDR3 protein. The sample gives 500,000 or so distinct CDR3 sequences, 14% of which show up once; approximately 1% is in the top ten. This clonotype was detected a few times. This same sample was also part of a study on yellow fever vaccine responses in identical twins.

The chain recombines TRBV6-1 with TRBJ1-2, with TRBD1 matching over 10 bases. The sequencing sample was made of CD4+ T cells sorted from blood. The source is a woman aged 18-30 years in good health. The CDR3 region is CASSAPGQGNYGYTF. The CDR3 nucleotides read TGTGCCAGCAGTGCGCCGGGACAGGGGAACTATGGCTACACCTTC.